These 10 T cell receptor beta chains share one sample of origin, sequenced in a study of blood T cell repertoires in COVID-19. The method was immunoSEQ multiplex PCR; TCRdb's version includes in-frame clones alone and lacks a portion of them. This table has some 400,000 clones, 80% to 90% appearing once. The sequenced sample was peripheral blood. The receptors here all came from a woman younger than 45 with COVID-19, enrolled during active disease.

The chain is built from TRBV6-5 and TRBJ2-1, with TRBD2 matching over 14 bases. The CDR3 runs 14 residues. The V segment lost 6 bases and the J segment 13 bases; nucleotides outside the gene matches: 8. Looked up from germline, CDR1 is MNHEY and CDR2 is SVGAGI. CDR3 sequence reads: CASSAGLAGVSQFF. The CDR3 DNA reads TGTGCCAGCAGCGCGGGACTAGCGGGAGTATCTCAGTTCTTC.

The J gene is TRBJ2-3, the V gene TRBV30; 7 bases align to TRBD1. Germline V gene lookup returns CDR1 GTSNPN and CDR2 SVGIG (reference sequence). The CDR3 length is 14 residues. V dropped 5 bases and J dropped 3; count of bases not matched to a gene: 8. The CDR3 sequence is CAWGGGRGTDTQYF. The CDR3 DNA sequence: TGTGCCTGGGGCGGTGGCAGGGGGACAGATACGCAGTATTTT.

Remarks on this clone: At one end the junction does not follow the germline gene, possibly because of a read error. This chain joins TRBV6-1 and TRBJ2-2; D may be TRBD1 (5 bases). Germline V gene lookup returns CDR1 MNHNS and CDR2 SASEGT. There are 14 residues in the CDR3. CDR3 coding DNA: TGTGCCAGCAGAGAAGGGGCCAACACCGGGGAGCTGTTTTTT. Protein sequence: CASREGANTGELFF.

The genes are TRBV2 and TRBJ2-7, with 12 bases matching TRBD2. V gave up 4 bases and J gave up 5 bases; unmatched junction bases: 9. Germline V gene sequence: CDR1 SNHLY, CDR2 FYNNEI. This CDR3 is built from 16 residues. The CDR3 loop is CASSAPTSGSLNEQYF. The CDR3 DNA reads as TGTGCCAGCAGTGCGCCGACTAGCGGGAGTCTTAACGAGCAGTACTTC.

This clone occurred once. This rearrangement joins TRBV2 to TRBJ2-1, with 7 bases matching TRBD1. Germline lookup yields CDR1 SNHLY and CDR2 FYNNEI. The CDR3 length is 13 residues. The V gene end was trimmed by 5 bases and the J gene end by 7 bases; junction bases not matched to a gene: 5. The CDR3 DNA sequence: TGTGCCAGCAGTTTACTACAGGGGAATGAGCAGTTCTTC. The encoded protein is CASSLLQGNEQFF.

The CDR3 region is CASSLASGLAGGMYEQYF. CDR3 coding DNA: TGTGCCAGCAGCTTAGCCTCAGGACTAGCGGGAGGGATGTACGAGCAGTACTTC. The chain has TRBV7-2 and TRBJ2-7; 15 bases line up with TRBD2. V dropped 0 bases and J dropped 4; count of bases not matched to a gene: 7. Germline V gene sequence: CDR1 SGHTA, CDR2 FQGNSA. The CDR3 is 18 residues long.

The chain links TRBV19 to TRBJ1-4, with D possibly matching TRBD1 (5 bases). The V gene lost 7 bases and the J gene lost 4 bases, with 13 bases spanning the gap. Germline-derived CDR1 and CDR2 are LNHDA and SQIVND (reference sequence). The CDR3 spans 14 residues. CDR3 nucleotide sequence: TGTGCCAGTAAGGGAGGGGTGAATAATGAAAAACTGTTTTTT. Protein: CASKGGVNNEKLFF.

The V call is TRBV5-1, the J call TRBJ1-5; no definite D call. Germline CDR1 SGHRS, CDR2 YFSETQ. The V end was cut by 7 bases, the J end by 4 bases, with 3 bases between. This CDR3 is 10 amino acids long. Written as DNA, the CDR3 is TGCGCCAGCCAGAATCAGCCCCAGCATTTT. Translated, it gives CASQNQPQHF.

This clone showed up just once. CDR3 amino acids: CASSQVRLATYNEQFF. As DNA, the CDR3 is TGTGCCAGCAGCCAAGTACGGCTAGCGACCTACAATGAGCAGTTCTTC. The chain joins TRBV4-2 to TRBJ2-1, with TRBD2 as a possible D gene (6 bases). Germline V lookup: CDR1 LGHNA, CDR2 YNFKEQ. The CDR3 is 16 residues long. Trimming shortened V by 1 base and J by 2 bases, and 12 bases separated the two germline ends.

CDR3 sequence: CASSQPLVAANTGELFF. Here the CDR3 DNA reads TGTGCCAGCAGCCAACCCCTGGTAGCGGCGAACACCGGGGAGCTGTTTTTT. The chain employs TRBV4-2 and TRBJ2-2; the D gene is possibly TRBD2 (6 bases). Germline V CDR1 and CDR2: LGHNA, YNFKEQ. The CDR3 sequence is 17 residues long. V was clipped by 2 bases and J by 0 bases, with 13 bases between them.